Listed below are T cell receptor beta chains from one sample, sequenced in a study of T cells in Graves' hyperthyroidism and ophthalmopathy. TCRdb redid the calling of the multiplex PCR reads with MiXCR, one entry per CDR3 protein. The table has about 510,000 distinct CDR3 sequences, 46% seen once. The sequencing input was peripheral blood or thyroid tissue (not recorded which). These receptors all come from an adult woman with Graves' disease, either hyperthyroidism or ophthalmopathy (not recorded which). Both conserved end residues are part of each CDR3. Expanded clones get a size class; other rows say once, few or many, or leave the size out.

TRBV7-8 | many | CASSLAVATEAFF
TRBV28 | . | CASSLTATGELFF
TRBV10-2 | . | CASSDSGTGTYEQYF
TRBV5-8 | many | CASSLGGRMNQETQYF
TRBV5-4 | . | CASSLVLAIYQETQYF
TRBV5-1 | many | CASSLTGNRHYEQYF
TRBV7-2 | many | CASSPGQKGEQYF
TRBV19 | few | CASSIGGSPLHF
TRBV5-6 | . | CASSLGTGPLTGNQPQHF
TRBV9 | once | CASSPTGGEKLFF
TRBV15 | . | CATNPGPQVETQYF
TRBV24-1 | . | CATSDASGTRNNEQFF
TRBV2 | many | CASTLGRGSTEAFF
TRBV12-3/TRBV12-4 | many | CASSIPGPTYEQYF
TRBV29-1 | few | CSVEAQGGGYTF